This T cell receptor (beta chain) comes out of a study of T cell responses to AZD1222 COVID-19 vaccine. The data were produced by immunoSEQ multiplex PCR, yet TCRdb's version contains in-frame clones alone and is incomplete. This sample has 110,000 or so clones, with approximately 90% found just once. Specimen: peripheral blood, collected on day 0 of MenACWY control vaccination. This TCR was sampled from an adult in good health.

CDR3 loop: CASSEGKRNQPQHF. As DNA, the CDR3 is TGTGCCAGCAGTGAAGGAAAACGCAATCAGCCCCAGCATTTT. The rearrangement links TRBV2 to TRBJ1-5; D gene unclear. This CDR3 has 14 amino acids. V was clipped by 1 base and J by 2 bases, with 6 bases between them. Germline V gene data show CDR1 as SNHLY and CDR2 as FYNNEI.